This is a list of T cell receptor beta chains from one sample in a study of regulatory T cells in long-lasting Graves disease. Each CDR3 protein gets one entry after TCRdb re-called the multiplex PCR reads with MiXCR. The sample carries nearly 350,000 distinct CDR3 sequences, about 18% recorded once. Sample: peripheral blood mononuclear cells (PBMCs), taken when the disease was refractory, from a patient treated with antithyroid drugs. These receptors originate from a female donor with Graves disease. Each CDR3 is given with its conserved first and last residue. Fields, in order: V gene, clone size, J gene, D gene, CDR3 protein, CDR3 DNA. The D gene is left open where the match is weak. Clone size is given for some rows only: seen once, a few or many times, or a class if the clone is expanded.

>TRBV7-8|.|TRBJ2-3|TRBD2
CASSLTAGGSTDTQYF
TGTGCCAGCAGCTTGACGGCGGGGGGAAGCACAGATACGCAGTATTTT
>TRBV20-1|.|TRBJ2-7|.
CSASPDYLSSYEQYF
TGCAGTGCTAGCCCGGACTATCTAAGCTCCTACGAGCAGTACTTC
>TRBV29-1|many|TRBJ1-1|TRBD1
CSARTGNTEAFF
TGCAGCGCCCGGACAGGGAACACTGAAGCTTTCTTT
>TRBV28|few|TRBJ2-7|TRBD2
CASSHTLAGTYEQYF
TGTGCCAGCAGCCACACACTAGCGGGGACCTACGAGCAGTACTTC
>TRBV7-2|.|TRBJ2-2|.
CASSLGAPNTGELFF
TGTGCCAGCAGCTTGGGGGCCCCGAACACCGGGGAGCTGTTTTTT
>TRBV7-2|many|TRBJ2-5|TRBD2
CASSFLAGRGETQYF
TGTGCCAGCAGCTTCCTAGCGGGGAGAGGGGAGACCCAGTACTTC
>TRBV28|many|TRBJ2-2|TRBD2
CASSPGGAPNTGELFF
TGTGCCAGCAGTCCCGGGGGGGCTCCGAACACCGGGGAGCTGTTTTTT
>TRBV7-8|few|TRBJ2-5|.
CASSHEGPETQYF
TGTGCCAGCTCCCACGAGGGGCCCGAGACCCAGTACTTC
>TRBV15|few|TRBJ1-1|.
CATSRDPLAGGAFF
TGTGCCACCAGCAGAGATCCTCTTGCCGGAGGGGCTTTCTTT
>TRBV29-1|few|TRBJ1-1|.
CSVVDSLGGRDTEAFF
TGCAGCGTTGTGGACAGTCTCGGGGGCAGGGACACTGAAGCTTTCTTT
>TRBV11-2|many|TRBJ2-7|.
CASSQISPSYEQYF
TGTGCCAGCAGTCAGATTTCCCCCTCCTACGAGCAGTACTTC
>TRBV6-5|many|TRBJ2-5|.
CASSYSQTWQETQYF
TGTGCCAGCAGTTACAGCCAGACTTGGCAAGAGACCCAGTACTTC
>TRBV9|.|TRBJ1-1|.
CASSQGIHTEAFF
TGTGCCAGCAGCCAAGGGATCCACACTGAAGCTTTCTTT
>TRBV20-1|many|TRBJ2-7|.
CSARDRAGMDLEQYF
TGCAGTGCTAGAGATCGCGCGGGGATGGATCTCGAGCAGTACTTC
>TRBV12-5|few|TRBJ2-1|TRBD1
CASQTDRAIYNEQFF
TGTGCTAGCCAAACGGACAGGGCTATCTACAATGAGCAGTTCTTC
>TRBV20-1|.|TRBJ2-6|.
CSARADNSGANVLTF
TGCAGTGCTAGAGCCGACAACTCTGGGGCCAACGTCCTGACTTTC
>TRBV29-1|many|TRBJ2-7|TRBD2
CSVILASGTYEQYF
TGCAGCGTAATACTAGCGTCAGGGACCTACGAGCAGTACTTC
>TRBV20-1|.|TRBJ1-6|.
CSARSRGNSPLHF
TGCAGTGCTAGGTCCAGAGGTAATTCACCCCTCCACTTT
>TRBV9|.|TRBJ2-5|.
CASSWGDSQETQYF
TGTGCCAGCAGTTGGGGGGACTCCCAAGAGACCCAGTACTTC
>TRBV12-3/TRBV12-4|many|TRBJ1-5|.
CASSLSYRPQHF
TGTGCCAGCAGTTTATCCTACCGGCCCCAGCATTTT
>TRBV2|few|TRBJ1-6|TRBD1
CASSGRDRQNSPLHF
TGTGCCAGCAGTGGGAGGGACAGGCAGAATTCACCCCTCCACTTT
>TRBV12-3/TRBV12-4|many|TRBJ1-6|.
CASSFGASPLHF
TGTGCCAGCAGTTTTGGGGCTTCACCCCTCCACTTT
>TRBV20-1|.|TRBJ2-3|TRBD2
CSARDAGLAGGDTQYF
TGCAGTGCTAGAGATGCAGGACTAGCGGGAGGCGATACGCAGTATTTT
>TRBV2|many|TRBJ1-1|.
CASSEVGKAEAFF
TGTGCCAGCAGTGAAGTGGGGAAGGCTGAAGCTTTCTTT
>TRBV7-9|.|TRBJ2-4|.
CASSPAGWGSQNIQYF
TGTGCCAGCAGCCCCGCGGGGTGGGGATCACAAAACATTCAGTACTTC
>TRBV6-1|many|TRBJ2-6|.
CASSKGLSSGANVLTF
TGTGCCAGCAGTAAGGGACTCAGCTCTGGGGCCAACGTCCTGACTTTC
>TRBV27|once|TRBJ2-2|.
CASSLSAGILNTGELFF
TGTGCCAGCAGTTTATCCGCCGGGATCCTGAACACCGGGGAGCTGTTTTTT
>TRBV24-1|many|TRBJ1-2|.
CATSQGSGYTF
TGTGCCACCAGTCAAGGCAGCGGCTACACCTTC
>TRBV5-6|many|TRBJ1-2|TRBD1
CASSLEWTGDYTF
TGTGCCAGCAGCTTGGAGTGGACAGGGGACTACACCTTC
>TRBV19|few|TRBJ2-3|TRBD1
CASRDRGSTDTQYF
TGTGCCAGTAGGGACAGGGGTAGCACAGATACGCAGTATTTT
>TRBV7-8|many|TRBJ1-5|TRBD1
CASRKDRGTDSNQPQHF
TGTGCCAGCAGAAAGGACAGGGGGACTGATAGCAATCAGCCCCAGCATTTT
>TRBV12-3/TRBV12-4|many|TRBJ1-2|.
CASSLFDSSGYTF
TGTGCCAGCAGTTTATTCGACAGTTCCGGCTACACCTTC
>TRBV5-1|many|TRBJ1-4|TRBD1
CASSAGGSNEKLFF
TGCGCCAGCAGCGCAGGGGGATCTAATGAAAAACTGTTTTTT
>TRBV30|many|TRBJ1-1|.
CARRGYMNTEAFF
TGTGCCCGCCGGGGGTACATGAACACTGAAGCTTTCTTT
>TRBV20-1|.|TRBJ1-6|.
CSAGADSPLHF
TGCAGTGCTGGGGCTGATTCACCCCTCCACTTT
>TRBV6-1|many|TRBJ2-7|TRBD1
CASSPGQGAYEQYF
TGTGCCAGCAGCCCGGGACAGGGGGCCTACGAGCAGTACTTC
>TRBV7-8|.|TRBJ2-1|.
CASSYPDLAFEQFF
TGTGCCAGCAGTTACCCCGACCTGGCCTTTGAGCAGTTCTTC
>TRBV5-4|few|TRBJ2-1|.
CASTPGTQNNEQFF
TGTGCCAGCACCCCCGGGACTCAGAACAATGAGCAGTTCTTC
>TRBV20-1|.|TRBJ2-2|.
CSARGGFGLNTGELFF
TGCAGTGCTAGAGGGGGGTTCGGCCTAAACACCGGGGAGCTGTTTTTT
>TRBV29-1|.|TRBJ1-1|.
CSVVRRCTEAFF
TGCAGCGTGGTAAGACGGTGCACCGAAGCTTTCTTT
>TRBV27|.|TRBJ1-1|.
CASLGWLTAFF
TGTGCCAGCCTAGGGTGGTTGACAGCTTTCTTT